A selection of T cell receptor beta chains follows, all from one sample in a study of Graves' ophthalmopathy and Graves' hyperthyroidism. In TCRdb, the multiplex PCR reads were re-called with MiXCR into one record per CDR3 protein. The top ten hold approximately 9.1% of the sample, which has about 200,000 distinct CDR3 sequences, roughly 29% seen once. Sequencing was performed on peripheral blood. The receptors were gathered from a man in his forties or fifties with Graves' ophthalmopathy. CDR3s include the opening cysteine and the closing phenylalanine or tryptophan. The D gene is left open where the match is weak. A clone size is listed for some rows: how often the clone was seen (once, few, many), or a class if it is expanded.

v_gene	j_gene	d_gene	abundance	CDR3aa	CDR3nt
TRBV6-1	TRBJ2-7	TRBD2	many	CASSEASGRREQYF	TGTGCCAGCAGTGAAGCTAGCGGGAGGCGCGAGCAGTACTTC
TRBV6-5	TRBJ1-6	NA	NA	CASSYSTPYNSPLHF	TGTGCCAGCAGTTACTCGACCCCTTATAATTCACCCCTCCACTTT
TRBV28	TRBJ2-7	NA	many	CASRSPKTGPVDAQYF	TGTGCCAGCCGGAGTCCAAAAACCGGGCCGGTTGACGCGCAGTACTTC
TRBV29-1	TRBJ1-1	NA	many	CSIQSRRDTEAFF	TGCAGCATACAGTCCCGCCGGGACACTGAAGCTTTCTTT
TRBV4-3	TRBJ1-2	NA	many	CASSQDSGGGGYGYTF	TGCGCCAGCAGCCAAGATTCAGGAGGGGGAGGCTATGGCTACACCTTC
TRBV6-2/TRBV6-3	TRBJ1-2	NA	NA	CASRAGPLNGYTF	TGTGCCTCCCGGGCAGGTCCCTTAAATGGCTACACCTTC
TRBV19	TRBJ2-7	NA	many	CASSITGGGAVYEQYF	TGTGCCAGTAGTATCACCGGTGGGGGAGCCGTCTACGAGCAGTACTTC
TRBV12-3/TRBV12-4	TRBJ1-1	NA	NA	CASSLSWGNTEAFF	TGTGCCAGCAGTTTATCGTGGGGTAACACTGAAGCTTTCTTT
TRBV12-5	TRBJ2-7	NA	many	CASGWGATAGSAYEQYF	TGTGCTAGTGGTTGGGGGGCTACTGCCGGGAGCGCCTACGAGCAGTACTTC
TRBV11-2	TRBJ2-4	NA	many	CASSLGQTSGVAKNIQYF	TGTGCCAGCAGCTTGGGACAAACCTCGGGGGTAGCCAAAAACATTCAGTACTTC
TRBV6-4	TRBJ2-7	NA	NA	CASRTRRRKDGVYEQYF	TGTGCCAGCAGGACCAGGAGACGCAAGGACGGGGTCTACGAGCAGTACTTC
TRBV6-1	TRBJ1-3	NA	NA	CASSELGIGNTIYF	TGTGCCAGCAGTGAATTGGGGATTGGAAACACCATATATTTT
TRBV29-1	TRBJ2-7	NA	many	CSVRVPSYEQYF	TGCAGCGTAAGGGTTCCCTCCTACGAGCAGTACTTC
TRBV6-5	TRBJ1-5	NA	once	CASSYSSAVRPQHF	TGTGCCAGCAGTTACTCGAGTGCGGTCAGGCCCCAGCATTTT
TRBV6-5	TRBJ2-7	TRBD1	many	CASSYGTDYEQYF	TGTGCCAGCAGTTACGGGACAGACTACGAGCAGTACTTC
TRBV5-4	TRBJ1-6	NA	many	CASSSSDSPLHF	TGTGCCAGCAGCTCTAGTGATTCACCCCTCCACTTT
TRBV11-1	TRBJ1-1	NA	NA	CASSPQGGEMNTEAFF	TGTGCCAGCAGCCCCCAGGGCGGGGAGATGAACACTGAAGCTTTCTTT
TRBV19	TRBJ2-7	NA	many	CASSDDGYEQYF	TGTGCCAGTAGCGACGACGGCTACGAGCAGTACTTC
TRBV6-1	TRBJ1-1	NA	NA	CASSSRTANTEAFF	TGTGCCAGCAGTAGCAGGACAGCGAACACTGAAGCTTTCTTT
TRBV6-1	TRBJ2-5	TRBD1	NA	CASSGRTGLGETQYF	TGTGCCAGCAGTGGCCGGACAGGGTTGGGAGAGACCCAGTACTTC
TRBV7-8	TRBJ1-6	NA	many	CASSFTRDINSPLHF	TGTGCCAGCAGCTTTACCCGGGACATAAATTCACCCCTCCACTTT
TRBV12-3/TRBV12-4	TRBJ1-1	NA	many	CASTQFTEAFF	TGTGCCAGCACCCAGTTCACTGAAGCTTTCTTT
TRBV28	TRBJ1-5	TRBD1	once	CASTKTGGSGQPQHF	TGTGCCAGCACCAAGACAGGGGGTTCGGGTCAGCCCCAGCATTTT
TRBV6-1	TRBJ2-7	TRBD1	many	CASSRRGRLYEQYF	TGTGCCAGCAGCCGCAGGGGGCGCCTCTACGAGCAGTACTTC
TRBV7-8	TRBJ1-3	NA	many	CASSLGQRDTIYF	TGTGCCAGCAGCTTAGGACAGAGGGACACCATATATTTT
TRBV27	TRBJ2-7	TRBD2	many	CASPPVAGTYEQYF	TGTGCCAGCCCCCCCGTAGCGGGAACCTACGAGCAGTACTTC
TRBV7-9	TRBJ2-7	NA	many	CASSLAGAGMDEQYF	TGTGCCAGCAGCTTAGCAGGCGCCGGGATGGACGAGCAGTACTTC
TRBV5-1	TRBJ1-3	NA	NA	CASSLISGTAGNTIYF	TGCGCCAGCAGCTTGATATCCGGGACGGCTGGAAACACCATATATTTT
TRBV4-1	TRBJ2-7	TRBD1	many	CASSQDRVGYEQYF	TGCGCCAGCAGCCAGGACAGGGTAGGCTACGAGCAGTACTTC
TRBV9	TRBJ2-2	TRBD2	many	CASSATGTIPKYTGELFF	TGTGCCAGCAGCGCTACCGGGACTATCCCCAAATACACCGGGGAGCTGTTTTTT
TRBV2	TRBJ2-5	NA	many	CASSDWETQYF	TGTGCCAGCAGTGATTGGGAGACCCAGTACTTC